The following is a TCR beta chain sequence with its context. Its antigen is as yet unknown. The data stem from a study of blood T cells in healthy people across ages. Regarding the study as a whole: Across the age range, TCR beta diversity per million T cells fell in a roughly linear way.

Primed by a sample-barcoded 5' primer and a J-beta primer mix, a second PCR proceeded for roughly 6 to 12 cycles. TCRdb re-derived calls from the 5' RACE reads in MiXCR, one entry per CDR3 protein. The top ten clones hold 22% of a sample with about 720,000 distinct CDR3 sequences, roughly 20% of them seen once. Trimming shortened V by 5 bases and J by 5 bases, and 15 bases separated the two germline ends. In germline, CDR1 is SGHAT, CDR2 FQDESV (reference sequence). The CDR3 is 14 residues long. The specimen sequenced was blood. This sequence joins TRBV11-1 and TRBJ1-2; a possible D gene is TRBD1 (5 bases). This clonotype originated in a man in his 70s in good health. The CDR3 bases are TGTGCCAGCAGCCGCGTGGACGGACATTATGGCTACACCTTC. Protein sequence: CASSRVDGHYGYTF.